The 28 T cell receptor beta chains listed next were all sequenced from one sample in a study of regulatory T cells in long-lasting Graves disease. Time point defined: newly diagnosed GD, antithyroid drugs for less than 3 months. Preparation of the TCR library used RNA extracted from PBMCs. CDR3-region Arm-PCR and iRepertoire HTBI primers produced the TCR beta libraries. TCRdb independently ran MiXCR on the multiplex PCR reads; one entry per CDR3 protein. The sample carries hundreds of thousands of distinct CDR3 sequences, roughly 14% recorded once. These records were also assigned to another study, of T cells in Graves' hyperthyroidism and ophthalmopathy.

Sequenced here: peripheral blood mononuclear cells (PBMCs), sampled at new diagnosis, from a patient treated with antithyroid drugs. The receptor set was obtained from a young man with Graves disease.

Many counts were recorded for this clonotype. V and J are TRBV7-9 and TRBJ2-2; the match to TRBD2 covers 7 bases. CDR3 length: 17 residues. V dropped 3 bases and J dropped 5; count of bases not matched to a gene: 12. Germline V CDR1 and CDR2: SEHNR, FQNEAQ (reference sequence). Here the CDR3 reads CASSFQRSGGNTGELFF. In DNA form, the CDR3 reads TGTGCCAGCAGCTTTCAGCGATCGGGAGGAAATACCGGGGAGCTGTTTTTT.

This clonotype was recorded a few times. The chain has TRBV10-3 and TRBJ1-2, with 8 bases aligning to TRBD1. Germline CDR1 reads ENHRY; CDR2 reads SYGVKD. This CDR3 comprises 13 residues. With 6 bases clipped from V and 8 bases from J, the junction kept 8 bases outside the gene matches. The CDR3: CAISAGQGGGYTF. DNA for the CDR3: TGTGCCATCAGCGCAGGACAGGGTGGCGGCTACACCTTC.

This clonotype was seen repeatedly, ten times or more. The chain carries TRBV29-1 and TRBJ1-1; tentative D call: TRBD1 (6 bases). CDR1 is SQVTM, CDR2 ANQGSEA, per germline. The CDR3 contains 13 residues. With 3 bases removed from V and 10 bases from J, the gap between germline ends came to 18 bases. CDR3 region: CSVESGAGESAFF. CDR3 sequence (DNA): TGCAGCGTTGAGAGTGGGGCAGGGGAATCAGCTTTCTTT.

The table lists this clonotype with a few counts. This sequence joins TRBV27 and TRBJ1-3; 7 nucleotides match TRBD1. CDR1 and CDR2 (germline): MNHEY, SMNVEV (reference sequence). The CDR3 loop spans 16 amino acids. V lost 0 bases, J lost 4 bases, and 6 bases stayed unmatched. CDR3 DNA: TGTGCCAGCAGTTTATCGGGGCAGGGGGTAGGAAACACCATATATTTT. It encodes CASSLSGQGVGNTIYF.

This clonotype was recorded a few times. The gene calls are TRBV4-1 and TRBJ1-4; possible D gene TRBD1, 5 bases. CDR3 length: 16 residues. Per the germline V gene, CDR1 is MGHRA and CDR2 is YSYEKL. Deletions cut 1 base from V and 4 bases from J, with 13 bases between. CDR3 sequence (DNA): TGCGCCAGCAGCCAAGGGGGGAGGAGGGGTAATGAAAAACTGTTTTTT. Translating gives CASSQGGRRGNEKLFF.

This clonotype showed up many times. J is TRBJ2-2 and V is TRBV12-3 or TRBV12-4, with unresolved D. V was trimmed by 3 bases and J by 10 bases, leaving 18 bases between them. There are 15 residues in the CDR3. The CDR3 loop reads CASSFETHHDEELFF. The DNA for the CDR3 is TGTGCCAGCAGTTTTGAGACACATCATGATGAGGAGCTGTTTTTT.

CDR3 sequence reads: CASSLIENTGELFF. DNA of the CDR3: TGTGCCAGCAGTTTAATAGAGAACACCGGGGAGCTGTTTTTT. The V call is TRBV27, the J call TRBJ2-2; D not resolved. CDR1 and CDR2 (germline): MNHEY, SMNVEV (reference sequence). V lost 2 bases, J lost 1 base, and 5 bases lay in between. The CDR3 contains 14 residues.

The sample holds many counts of this clonotype. V is TRBV7-2 and J is TRBJ2-7; tentative D call: TRBD1 (6 bases). The CDR3 has 15 residues. V was trimmed by 5 bases and J by 3 bases, leaving 17 bases between them. Germline CDR1 and CDR2: SGHTA and FQGNSA. The CDR3 DNA reads as TGTGCCAGCAGCCCCTCCGGGACACCCGTCTACGAGCAGTACTTC. It yields the protein CASSPSGTPVYEQYF.

The chain employs TRBV10-1 and TRBJ2-1; possibly TRBD2 for D (6 bases). The CDR3 extends over 17 amino acids. V gave up 2 bases and J gave up 2 bases, with 16 bases separating them. Germline loops: CDR1 WNHNN, CDR2 SYGVQD (reference sequence). For the CDR3, the DNA is TGCGCCAGCAGTGAGAGCGGTCTAGCGCACACCTACAATGAGCAGTTCTTC. It is translated as CASSESGLAHTYNEQFF.

This clonotype has ten or more counts. The chain joins TRBV20-1 to TRBJ2-7, with 8 bases fitting TRBD2. The ends lost 3 bases at V and 4 bases at J; junction bases unmatched: 2. The CDR3 is 12 amino acids. CDR1 and CDR2 from the germline V gene are DFQATT and SNEGSKA (reference sequence). The CDR3 here is CSASPGGYEQYF. CDR3 coding DNA: TGCAGTGCTAGTCCGGGGGGGTACGAGCAGTACTTC.

The V call is TRBV6-4, the J call TRBJ1-4; 8 bases are a match to TRBD1. The V segment lost 6 bases and the J segment 3 bases; nucleotides outside the gene matches: 6. The V gene's germline CDR1 is MRHNA and CDR2 SNTAGT. This CDR3 has 15 amino acids. CDR3 sequence (DNA): TGTGCCAGCAGGACCCCGGGACAGGCTAATGAAAAACTGTTTTTT. Protein: CASRTPGQANEKLFF.

CDR3 bases: TGTGCCTCCTCACTCGGGAACGGGAACCCCTACAATGAGCAGTTCTTC. This gives the protein CASSLGNGNPYNEQFF. The J gene is TRBJ2-1, the V gene TRBV7-3, with D possibly TRBD2 on 5 matching bases. V dropped 11 bases and J dropped 2 bases, with 22 bases sitting between them. The germline V gene has CDR1 SGHTA and CDR2 FQGTGA. CDR3 size: 16 residues.

This clonotype appeared many times. The chain has TRBV6-2 or TRBV6-3 and TRBJ2-2; 15 nucleotides line up with TRBD2. Trimming took 5 bases from V and 6 from J; bases not matched to a gene: 10. The V gene's germline CDR1 is MNHEY and CDR2 SVGEGT. The CDR3 covers 18 residues. CDR3 nucleotide sequence: TGTGCCAGCAGTCGCCGCTCCGGGACTAGCGGGAGGCCCGGGGAGCTGTTTTTT. This sequence encodes CASSRRSGTSGRPGELFF.

The chain has TRBV29-1 and TRBJ2-3; the D gene is possibly TRBD2 (6 bases). The V end lost 6 bases, the J end lost 5 bases, and 15 bases lay between the germline ends. Germline V lookup: CDR1 SQVTM, CDR2 ANQGSEA. The CDR3 sequence is 13 residues long. The DNA for the CDR3 is TGCAGCGTGGGCGGGACCGGCCGAGATACGCAGTATTTT. It codes for CSVGGTGRDTQYF.

In regard to this clonotype: One base away lies a much larger clone, so this may be a sequencing read error. Since no conserved phenylalanine or tryptophan closes the CDR3, a read error is the likely cause. V and J are TRBV9 and TRBJ2-5; 7 bases are a match to TRBD2. V dropped 0 bases and J dropped 2; count of bases not matched to a gene: 7. The germline V gene has CDR1 SGDLS and CDR2 YYNGEE. The CDR3 covers 16 residues. The CDR3 DNA follows: TGTGCCAGCAGCGTAGGTGGCGGGAGCACACAAGAGACCCAGTACTCC. As protein: CASSVGGGSTQETQYS.

Worth noting for this clonotype: With a far larger clone one base away, a read error is the likely cause. CDR3 region: CASGRGTDSYNEQYF. The CDR3 region has the DNA TGTGCCAGCGGCCGCGGGACGGACTCCTACAATGAGCAGTACTTC. The chain employs TRBV2 and TRBJ2-7; D may be TRBD2 (6 bases). The CDR3 covers 15 residues. Per germline, CDR1 SNHLY and CDR2 FYNNEI. The V end lost 8 bases, the J end lost 7 bases, and 24 bases lay between the germline ends. The full variable domain, completed using reference TRBV2 and TRBJ2-7, is EPEVTQTPSHQVTQMGQEVILRCVPISNHLYFYWYRQILGQKVEFLVSFYNNEISEKSEIFDDQFSVERPDGSNFTLKIRSTKLEDSAMYFCASGRGTDSYNEQYFGPGTRLTVT.

This clonotype was counted many times. This chain joins TRBV6-1 and TRBJ2-3, with no clear D. Trimming pared 5 bases from V and 7 bases from J, leaving 10 bases between. CDR1 is MNHNS, CDR2 SASEGT, per germline. This CDR3 region has 12 residues. The CDR3 bases are TGTGCCAGCAGTCGGTTGTTAAATACGCAGTATTTT. The encoded protein is CASSRLLNTQYF.

This clonotype was detected ten times or more. The gene calls are TRBV12-3 or TRBV12-4 and TRBJ2-2, with D perhaps TRBD2 (5 bases). The ends were cut back, 8 bases at V and 7 bases at J, with 8 bases in the middle. The CDR3 contains 11 residues. The CDR3 coding sequence is TGTGCCAGCCGGAGGAACGGGGAGCTGTTTTTT. Its protein product is CASRRNGELFF.

A few counts support this clonotype. The chain uses TRBV20-1 and TRBJ2-2; D gene unclear. Germline CDR1 and CDR2: DFQATT and SNEGSKA (reference sequence). CDR3 length equals 14 residues. The germline V and J ends were trimmed by 0 bases and 5 bases, with 10 bases remaining between them. This CDR3 reads CSARDLSTTGELFF. CDR3 DNA: TGCAGTGCTAGAGACCTAAGTACAACCGGGGAGCTGTTTTTT.

This clonotype came up many times. The chain joins TRBV5-1 to TRBJ1-1, with 10 bases identical to TRBD1. The germline V gene has CDR1 SGHRS and CDR2 YFSETQ. V lost 4 bases to trimming and J lost 4 bases; unmatched junction nucleotides: 7. The CDR3 totals 15 residues. The DNA for the CDR3 is TGCGCCAGCAGCATTGACAGGGGGCGTGGCACTGAAGCTTTCTTT. Residues: CASSIDRGRGTEAFF.

This clonotype showed up just a few times. The genes are TRBV9 and TRBJ2-3, with TRBD2 matching 7 bases. The germline V gene encodes CDR1 SGDLS and CDR2 YYNGEE. Unmatched junction bases numbered 8, after V lost 4 bases and J lost 3 bases. The CDR3 spans 15 residues. The DNA for the CDR3 is TGTGCCAGCAGCACCACGGGGGGAGCTACAGATACGCAGTATTTT. The encoded protein is CASSTTGGATDTQYF. Filled out from reference TRBV9 and TRBJ2-3, the complete variable domain reads DSGVTQTPKHLITATGQRVTLRCSPRSGDLSVYWYQQSLDQGLQFLIQYYNGEERAKGNILERFSAQQFPDLHSELNLSSLELGDSALYFCASSTTGGATDTQYFGPGTRLTVL.

This clonotype was detected many times. The V call is TRBV12-3 or TRBV12-4, the J call TRBJ2-7; D not certain. This CDR3 is built from 13 residues. V dropped 0 bases and J dropped 3 bases, with 6 bases sitting between them. CDR3 bases: TGTGCCAGCAGTTTAGCCAGTTACTACGAGCAGTACTTC. Protein: CASSLASYYEQYF.

At least ten counts were recorded for this clonotype. The chain recombines TRBV11-2 with TRBJ1-4; 10 bases are a match to TRBD1. Per germline, CDR1 SGHAT and CDR2 FQNNGV. With 8 bases clipped from V and 7 bases from J, the junction kept 10 bases outside the gene matches. The CDR3 spans 15 residues. The CDR3 DNA reads as TGTGCCAGCGCGAGAGGGACAGGGGTATTTGAAAAACTGTTTTTT. This sequence encodes CASARGTGVFEKLFF.

This chain connects TRBV19 to TRBJ1-4; 9 nucleotides agree with TRBD1. The CDR3 loop spans 15 amino acids. V lost 3 bases and J lost 5; bases outside the gene matches: 4. CDR1 and CDR2 from the germline V gene are LNHDA and SQIVND (reference sequence). The CDR3 is CASSMFGTGNEKLFF. Here the CDR3 DNA reads TGTGCCAGTAGTATGTTTGGGACAGGGAATGAAAAACTGTTTTTT.

The CDR3 here is CSAPALLANYGYTF. DNA for the CDR3: TGCAGTGCTCCCGCCCTCTTAGCTAACTATGGCTACACCTTC. The rearrangement uses TRBV20-1 and TRBJ1-2, with D hard to call. V was shortened by 5 bases and J by 0 bases, with 13 bases between the two germline ends. Germline lookup yields CDR1 DFQATT and CDR2 SNEGSKA (reference sequence). CDR3 size: 14 residues.

This clonotype was observed at least ten times. The genes are TRBV24-1 and TRBJ2-1, with unresolved D. Germline assignment: CDR1 KGHDR and CDR2 SFDVKD. Trimming removed 4 bases at V and 5 bases at J, with 11 bases between. This CDR3 region has 14 residues. This CDR3 is CATSELGEDNEQFF. DNA of the CDR3: TGTGCCACCAGTGAACTGGGCGAGGACAATGAGCAGTTCTTC.

This clonotype was picked up a small number of times. The gene calls are TRBV30 and TRBJ1-6; D remains unclear. Trimming took 0 bases from V and 8 from J, leaving 17 bases between them. Germline V gene sequence: CDR1 GTSNPN, CDR2 SVGIG (reference sequence). This CDR3 has 16 residues. The CDR3 region has the DNA TGTGCCTGGAGTGTGTGGGGTTCCTCCAATTATTCACCCCTCCACTTT. This codes for CAWSVWGSSNYSPLHF.

This clonotype appeared many times. V is TRBV11-2 and J is TRBJ2-7, with D possibly TRBD2 on 6 matching bases. Germline values: CDR1 SGHAT, CDR2 FQNNGV. This CDR3 is built from 17 residues. Deletions cut 0 bases from V and 1 base from J, with 16 bases between. In DNA, the CDR3 is TGTGCCAGCAGCTTAGATCGGTACGGGAGTAAGTCCTACGAGCAGTACTTC. This gives the protein CASSLDRYGSKSYEQYF.